This TCR beta chain originates from a study of T cells in localized non-small cell lung cancer. General study findings and limits: The highest T cell clonality was in uninvolved adjacent lung, above tumor. Heterogeneity cannot be ruled out, as sequencing used one tumor region only. An association was observed between higher blood T cell density and longer overall survival.

TCRdb's table, derived via immunoSEQ multiplex PCR, lists solely in-frame clones and lacks some. Of 25,000 to 35,000 clones in the sample, over 80% are singletons; the top ten hold less than 2.5%. The CDR3 sequence is 14 residues long. CDR1 SGDLS and CDR2 YYNGEE come from the germline V gene. V was clipped by 4 bases and J by 6 bases; unmatched bases: 9. In the case of this clone: What it binds is unknown.

Sequencing used peripheral blood, obtained before any cancer treatment. The chain links TRBV9 to TRBJ1-2, with 7 bases fitting TRBD1. This TCR derives from a female donor at least 60 years old with stage I lung adenocarcinoma. The CDR3 protein is CASSYRTGGDGYTF. CDR3 DNA: TGTGCCAGCAGCTACAGGACAGGCGGGGATGGCTACACCTTC.